The text below deals with one T cell receptor (beta chain). Participants, about 18 to 89 years old, spanned approximately 26 US areas. This sample is part of a study of blood T cell repertoires in COVID-19. Sequencing used immunoSEQ multiplex PCR; TCRdb keeps in-frame clones, though not all of them. The data show 250,000 to 350,000 clones, with more than 70% seen just once and 2% to 2.5% held by the top ten. The CDR3 extends over 15 amino acids. The V gene end was trimmed by 7 bases and the J gene end by 1 base; junction bases not matched to a gene: 3. The germline gives CDR1 MNHNY, CDR2 SVGAGI (reference sequence).

The chain is built from TRBV6-6 and TRBJ2-1; 11 bases map to TRBD2. The sequence derives from a woman aged 60-75 years in a cohort exposed to, infected with or recovered from COVID-19 (not recorded which). Specimen: PBMCs or T cells enriched from blood (not recorded which). CDR3 amino acids: CASITSGGSYNEQFF. DNA of the CDR3: TGTGCCAGCATCACTAGCGGGGGTTCCTACAATGAGCAGTTCTTC.